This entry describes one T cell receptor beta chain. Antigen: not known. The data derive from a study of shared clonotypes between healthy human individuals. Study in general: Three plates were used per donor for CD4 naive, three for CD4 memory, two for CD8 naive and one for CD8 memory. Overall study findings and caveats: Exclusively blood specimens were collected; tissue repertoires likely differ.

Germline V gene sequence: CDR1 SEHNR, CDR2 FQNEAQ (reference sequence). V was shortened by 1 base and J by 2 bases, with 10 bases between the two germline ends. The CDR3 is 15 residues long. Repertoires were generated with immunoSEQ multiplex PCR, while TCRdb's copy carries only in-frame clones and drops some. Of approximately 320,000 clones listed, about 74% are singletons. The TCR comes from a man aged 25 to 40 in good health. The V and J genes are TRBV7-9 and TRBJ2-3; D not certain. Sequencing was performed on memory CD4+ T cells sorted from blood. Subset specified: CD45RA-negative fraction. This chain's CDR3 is CASSLGVHPTDTQYF. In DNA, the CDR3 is TGTGCCAGCAGCTTAGGTGTACACCCCACAGATACGCAGTATTTT.